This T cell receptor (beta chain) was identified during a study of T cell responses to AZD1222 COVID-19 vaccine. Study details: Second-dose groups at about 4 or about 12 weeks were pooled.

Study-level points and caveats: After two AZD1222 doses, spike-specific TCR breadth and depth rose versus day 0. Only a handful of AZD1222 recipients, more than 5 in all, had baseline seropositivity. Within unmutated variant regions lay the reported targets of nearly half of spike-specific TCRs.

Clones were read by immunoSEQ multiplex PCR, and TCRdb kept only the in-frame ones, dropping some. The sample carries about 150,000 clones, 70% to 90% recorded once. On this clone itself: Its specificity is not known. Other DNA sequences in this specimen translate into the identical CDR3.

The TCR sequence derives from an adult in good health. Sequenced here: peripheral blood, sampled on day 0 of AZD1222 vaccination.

The CDR3 loop is CASSPGGNQPQHF. Here the CDR3 DNA reads TGTGCCAGCTCACCGGGGGGCAATCAGCCCCAGCATTTT. The chain employs TRBV18 and TRBJ1-5, with D possibly matching TRBD1 (5 bases). Germline V lookup: CDR1 KGHSH, CDR2 LQKENI. This CDR3 comprises 13 residues. V lost 3 bases to trimming and J lost 2 bases, with 5 bases between them.